This T cell receptor beta chain originates from a study of blood T cells in healthy people across ages. Findings and caveats of the study: Samples with more naive T cells showed higher observed beta diversity. Estimates of total diversity, which came from one million sequenced T cells, were considered to be underestimates.

Germline V gene sequence: CDR1 MGHRA, CDR2 YSYEKL. The V end was cut by 0 bases, the J end by 14 bases, with 15 bases between. CDR3 length equals 13 residues. Note on this clonotype: What it binds is not known.

Primers used in a second PCR of roughly 6 to 11 cycles were a sample-barcoded 5' primer and a J-beta primer mix. Per sample, CDR3-containing paired-end reads numbered at least 3 million. TCRdb reprocessed the 5' RACE reads via MiXCR and lists one record per CDR3 protein. The sample contains 1,800,000 or so distinct CDR3 sequences, more than 35% of which appear only once. The specimen sequenced was blood. The J gene is TRBJ2-3, the V gene TRBV4-1; D remains unclear. The receptor comes from a human donor in good health. The CDR3 protein is CASSQDPSLAPYF. As DNA, the CDR3 is TGCGCCAGCAGCCAAGATCCCAGCTTGGCTCCGTATTTT.